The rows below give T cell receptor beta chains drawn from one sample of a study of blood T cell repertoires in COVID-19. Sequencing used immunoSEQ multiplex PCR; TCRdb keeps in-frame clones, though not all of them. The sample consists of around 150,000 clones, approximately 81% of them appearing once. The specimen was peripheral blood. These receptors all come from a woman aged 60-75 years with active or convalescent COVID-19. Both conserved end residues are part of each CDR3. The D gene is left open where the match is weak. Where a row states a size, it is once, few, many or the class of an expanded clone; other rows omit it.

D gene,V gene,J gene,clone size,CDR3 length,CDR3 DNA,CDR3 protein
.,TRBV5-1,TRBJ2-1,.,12,TGCGCCAGCAGCTTGGAGAGCCCGGAGCAGTTCTTC,CASSLESPEQFF
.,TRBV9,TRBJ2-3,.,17,TGTGCCAGCAGCGTCACCCTTCCTAGCGCGGGTAGAGATACGCAGTATTTT,CASSVTLPSAGRDTQYF
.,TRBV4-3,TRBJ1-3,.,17,TGCGCCAGCAGCCAAGATCATCGGCCTGGGCCTGGAAACACCATATATTTT,CASSQDHRPGPGNTIYF
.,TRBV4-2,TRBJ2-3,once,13,TGTGCCAGCAGCCAAGAAGGGGCGGGGACGCAGTATTTT,CASSQEGAGTQYF
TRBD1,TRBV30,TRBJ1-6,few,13,TGTGCCTGGAGTGGGCAGGGGGATTCACCCCTCCACTTT,CAWSGQGDSPLHF
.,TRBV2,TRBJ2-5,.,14,TGTGCCAGCACAAGAGGGGGGGGCCGGGAGACCCAGTACTTC,CASTRGGGRETQYF
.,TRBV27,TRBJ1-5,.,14,TGTGCCAGCAGTTTCAGAGGGTACAATCAGCCCCAGCATTTT,CASSFRGYNQPQHF
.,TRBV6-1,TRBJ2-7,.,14,TGTGCCAGCAGTGAAGCAGCTACCCTCTACGAGCAGTACTTC,CASSEAATLYEQYF
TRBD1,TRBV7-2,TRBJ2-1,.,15,TGTGCCAGCAGCTTAGACAGGGGGCTGGTCGATGAGCAGTTCTTC,CASSLDRGLVDEQFF
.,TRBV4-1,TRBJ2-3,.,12,TGCGCCAGCAGCCTTCCGAGGGATACGCAGTATTTT,CASSLPRDTQYF
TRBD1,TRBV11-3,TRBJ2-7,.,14,TGTGCCAGCAGCTTGAGACCGGGACAGTACGAGCAGTACTTC,CASSLRPGQYEQYF
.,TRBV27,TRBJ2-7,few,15,TGTGCCAGCAGTTTACGGTCAGACAGCATCTACGAGCAGTACTTC,CASSLRSDSIYEQYF
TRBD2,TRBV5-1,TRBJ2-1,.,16,TGCGCCAGCAGCTTTGACGGGGGGGCATTAGGCAATGAGCAGTTCTTC,CASSFDGGALGNEQFF
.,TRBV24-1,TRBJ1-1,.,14,TGTGCCACCAGTGAACCTCTGCGGGGGGCTGAAGCTTTCTTT,CATSEPLRGAEAFF
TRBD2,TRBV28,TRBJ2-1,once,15,TGTGCCAGCGTGCGAGCGGGAGGATATTACAATGAGCAGTTCTTC,CASVRAGGYYNEQFF
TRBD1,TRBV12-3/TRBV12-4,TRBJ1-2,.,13,TGTGCCAGCAGTGGACAGGGAGGTAGTGGCTACACCTTC,CASSGQGGSGYTF
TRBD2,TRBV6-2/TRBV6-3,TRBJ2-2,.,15,TGTGCCAGCAGTTACGAGGGAGGGAGGACCGGGGAGCTGTTTTTT,CASSYEGGRTGELFF
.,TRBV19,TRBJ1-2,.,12,TGTGCCAGTGCAGCGGGGAACTATGGCTACACCTTC,CASAAGNYGYTF
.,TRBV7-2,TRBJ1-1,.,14,TGTGCCAGCAGCTTAGATGGGGGGGGCGGTGAAGCTTTCTTT,CASSLDGGGGEAFF
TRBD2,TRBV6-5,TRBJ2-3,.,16,TGTGCCAGCAGTTACAGCGGGAGCGAAAACGTAGATACGCAGTATTTT,CASSYSGSENVDTQYF